Below, 3 T cell receptor beta chains from the same sample are listed, as sequenced in a study of blood T cells in healthy people across ages. A second PCR, run for roughly 7 to 12 cycles, used a sample-barcoded 5' primer plus a J-beta primer mix. TCRdb reanalysed the 5' RACE reads using MiXCR and keeps one entry per CDR3 protein. The table has about 810,000 distinct CDR3 sequences, approximately 35% seen once; the top ten hold over 10%. Sequenced: blood. These receptor sequences come from a man in his late teens or twenties in good health.

This clonotype was detected a few times. J is TRBJ1-4 and V is TRBV20-1, with D perhaps matching TRBD1 (6 bases). This CDR3 contains 14 residues. Germline V CDR1 and CDR2: DFQATT, SNEGSKA (reference sequence). Trimming stripped 0 bases from V and 7 bases from J, with 12 bases between. For the CDR3, the DNA is TGCAGTGCTAGAGATAGGGACAAATTTGAAAAACTGTTTTTT. Its protein is CSARDRDKFEKLFF.

This chain uses TRBV10-3 with TRBJ2-3; no definite D call. CDR1 and CDR2 (germline): ENHRY, SYGVKD. The CDR3 is 14 amino acids. With 4 bases removed from V and 1 base from J, the gap between germline ends came to 9 bases. CDR3 residues: CAISGHGGTDTQYF. DNA for the CDR3: TGTGCCATCAGTGGACATGGGGGCACAGATACGCAGTATTTT.

This clonotype was detected ten times or more. The CDR3 region is CSARAGGNTDTQYF. CDR3 nucleotide sequence: TGCAGTGCTAGAGCGGGGGGCAACACAGATACGCAGTATTTT. J is TRBJ2-3 and V is TRBV20-1; D may be TRBD2 (7 bases). The V gene's germline CDR1 is DFQATT and CDR2 SNEGSKA (reference sequence). The CDR3 length is 14 residues. V dropped 1 base and J dropped 2 bases, with 10 bases sitting between them.